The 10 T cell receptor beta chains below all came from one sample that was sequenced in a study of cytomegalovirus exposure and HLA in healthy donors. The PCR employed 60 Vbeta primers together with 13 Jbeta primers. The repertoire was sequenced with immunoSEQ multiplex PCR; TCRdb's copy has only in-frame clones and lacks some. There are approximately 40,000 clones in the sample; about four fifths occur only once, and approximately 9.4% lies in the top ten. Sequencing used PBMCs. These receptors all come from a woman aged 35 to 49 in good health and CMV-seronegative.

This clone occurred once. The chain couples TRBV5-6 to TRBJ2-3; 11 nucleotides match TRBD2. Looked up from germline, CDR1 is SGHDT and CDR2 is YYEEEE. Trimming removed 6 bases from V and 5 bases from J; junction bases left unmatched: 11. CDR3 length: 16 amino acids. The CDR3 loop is CASTLAGGPIRDTQYF. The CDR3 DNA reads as TGTGCCAGCACCTTAGCGGGGGGGCCGATTAGAGATACGCAGTATTTT.

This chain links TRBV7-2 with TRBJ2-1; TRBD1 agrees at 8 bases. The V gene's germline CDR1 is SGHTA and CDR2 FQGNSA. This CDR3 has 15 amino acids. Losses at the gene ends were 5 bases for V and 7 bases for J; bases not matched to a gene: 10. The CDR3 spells CASSPRTGSRNEQFF. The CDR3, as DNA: TGTGCCAGCAGCCCGAGGACAGGGTCAAGGAATGAGCAGTTCTTC.

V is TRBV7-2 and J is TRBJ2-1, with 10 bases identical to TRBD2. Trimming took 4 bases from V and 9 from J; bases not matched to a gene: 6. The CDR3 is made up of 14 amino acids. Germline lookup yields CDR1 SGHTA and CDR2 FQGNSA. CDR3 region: CASSSTSGVGEQFF. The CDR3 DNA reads TGTGCCAGCAGCTCAACTAGCGGGGTGGGTGAGCAGTTCTTC.

This CDR3 reads CASSQDRTGAGNTIYF. For the CDR3, the DNA is TGTGCCAGCAGCCAAGACCGGACAGGGGCTGGAAACACCATATATTTT. The chain uses TRBV4-2 and TRBJ1-3; 9 positions agree with TRBD1. Germline loops: CDR1 LGHNA, CDR2 YNFKEQ. The CDR3 length is 16 residues. With V trimmed by 0 bases and J by 2 bases, 2 bases remained unmatched.

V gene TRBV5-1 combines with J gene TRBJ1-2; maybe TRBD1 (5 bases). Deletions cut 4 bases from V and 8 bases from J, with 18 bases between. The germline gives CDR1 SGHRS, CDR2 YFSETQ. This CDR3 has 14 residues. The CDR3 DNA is TGCGCCAGCAGCCCGTGGGGGGGGTCTGAGGGCTACACCTTC. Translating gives CASSPWGGSEGYTF. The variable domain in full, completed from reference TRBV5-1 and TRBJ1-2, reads KAGVTQTPRYLIKTRGQQVTLSCSPISGHRSVSWYQQTPGQGLQFLFEYFSETQRNKGNFPGRFSGRQFSNSRSEMNVSTLELGDSALYLCASSPWGGSEGYTFGSGTRLTVV.

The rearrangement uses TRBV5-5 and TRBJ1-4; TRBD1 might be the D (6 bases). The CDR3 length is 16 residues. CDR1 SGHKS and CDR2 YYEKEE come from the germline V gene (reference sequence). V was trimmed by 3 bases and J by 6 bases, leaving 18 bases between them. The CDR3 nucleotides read TGTGCCAGCAGCTGGGGACGGGGGGGCGCGGATGAAAAACTGTTTTTT. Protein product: CASSWGRGGADEKLFF. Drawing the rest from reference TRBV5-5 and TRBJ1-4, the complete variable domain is DAGVTQSPTHLIKTRGQQVTLRCSPISGHKSVSWYQQVLGQGPQFIFQYYEKEERGRGNFPDRFSARQFPNYSSELNVNALLLGDSALYLCASSWGRGGADEKLFFGSGTQLSVL.

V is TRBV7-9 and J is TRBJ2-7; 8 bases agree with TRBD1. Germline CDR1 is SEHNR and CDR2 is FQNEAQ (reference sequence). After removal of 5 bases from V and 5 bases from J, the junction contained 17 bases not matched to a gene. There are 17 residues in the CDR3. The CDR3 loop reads CASSPRIILQGANEQYF. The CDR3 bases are TGTGCCAGCAGCCCACGAATAATCTTGCAGGGGGCAAACGAGCAGTACTTC.

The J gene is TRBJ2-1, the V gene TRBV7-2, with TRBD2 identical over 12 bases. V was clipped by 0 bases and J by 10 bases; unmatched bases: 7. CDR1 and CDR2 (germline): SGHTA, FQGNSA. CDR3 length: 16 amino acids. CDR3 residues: CASSLAGTSGRAEQFF. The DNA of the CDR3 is TGTGCCAGCAGCTTAGCGGGGACTAGCGGGCGGGCCGAGCAGTTCTTC.

CDR3: CSVGQILNTEAFF. In DNA form, the CDR3 reads TGCAGCGTTGGACAGATCCTAAACACTGAAGCTTTCTTT. The V and J genes are TRBV29-1 and TRBJ1-1; D might be TRBD1 (5 bases). Germline V gene lookup returns CDR1 SQVTM and CDR2 ANQGSEA. V lost 4 bases, J lost 2 bases, and 11 bases lay in between. The length of the CDR3 is 13 residues.

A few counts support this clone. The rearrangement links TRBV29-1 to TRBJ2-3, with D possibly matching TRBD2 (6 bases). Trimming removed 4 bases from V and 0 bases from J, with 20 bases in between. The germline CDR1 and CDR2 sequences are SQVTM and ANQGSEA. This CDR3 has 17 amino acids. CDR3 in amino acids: CSVGAGVERASTDTQYF. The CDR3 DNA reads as TGCAGCGTTGGGGCTGGGGTGGAGCGGGCGAGCACAGATACGCAGTATTTT.